The rows below give T cell receptor beta chains drawn from one sample of a study of response to subunit inactivated influenza vaccine. Each CDR3 protein gets one entry after TCRdb re-called the RT-PCR reads with MiXCR. The data contain 650,000 to 850,000 distinct CDR3 sequences, roughly 13% of them singletons. The sequencing used PBMCs from blood, collected roughly 2 weeks before vaccination. Source of these receptors: a man aged 50-60 years who received an inactivated influenza vaccine. CDR3s leave out the opening cysteine and the closing phenylalanine or tryptophan.

v_gene | CDR3aa
TRBV20-1 | SASYTYEQY
TRBV5-1 | ASSFQDSSYEQY
TRBV3-2 | ASSPTVMNTEAF
TRBV20-1 | SARDRALGQYTDTQY
TRBV3-1 | ASSPTGGSVNTEAF
TRBV6-1 | ASSEVWAGNSPLH
TRBV4-3 | ASTPGTPGYGYT
TRBV4-1 | ASSQDGGLAGTDTQY
TRBV5-1 | ASSLGSQAANYGYT
TRBV7-9 | ASSLASSGELF
TRBV6-5 | ASSRLVKWTSPQETQY
TRBV12-3/TRBV12-4 | ASSYTGGGYGYT
TRBV25-1 | ASSDGQGYNSPLH
TRBV10-3 | AIEPGQGTGELF